These 19 T cell receptor beta chains originate from one sample sequenced in a study of T cell repertoires in cytomegalovirus infection (dated by TCRdb to about 2019). Explained via the paper, the treatment or condition label denotes: in vitro stimulation with specific CMV peptide epitopes to enrich CMV-specific T cells. Their antigen targets remain unknown. The instrument given in TCRdb is Illumina HiSeq 1500. The raw public reads went through TCRdb reprocessing: fastp at Q25, MiXCR clone calling, in-frame beta chains kept. Each CDR3 protein appears once, grouped with its most common genes and DNA. The sample contains 600,000 to 700,000 distinct CDR3 sequences, 33% of them found a single time. The top ten hold 15% to 20% of the sample. Sample: cultured PBMCs, taken from culture after CMV antigen stimulation. These receptors originate from a human donor in good health (CMV status not recorded). Some clones in this sample may be carry-over from other donors' samples.

This clonotype appeared a few times. V gene TRBV12-3 or TRBV12-4 combines with J gene TRBJ1-2; D call uncertain. Trimming took 2 bases from V and 0 from J, leaving 4 bases between them. The CDR3 extends over 13 amino acids. The CDR3 is CASSLYPNYGYTF. As DNA, the CDR3 is TGTGCCAGCAGTTTATATCCTAACTATGGCTACACCTTC.

Only a few counts were recorded for this clonotype. The chain recombines TRBV5-1 with TRBJ2-1, with D perhaps matching TRBD1 (6 bases). This CDR3 contains 16 residues. The V end was cut by 7 bases, the J end by 1 base, with 18 bases between. CDR1 is SGHRS, CDR2 YFSETQ, per germline. Here the CDR3 reads CASLQEPGQSYNEQFF. In nucleotides, the CDR3 is TGCGCCAGCCTTCAAGAACCCGGACAGTCCTACAATGAGCAGTTCTTC.

The rearrangement joins TRBV7-9 to TRBJ1-2; D is possibly TRBD1 (6 bases). Germline V gene lookup returns CDR1 SEHNR and CDR2 FQNEAQ (reference sequence). V was cut by 5 bases and J by 5 bases, with 18 bases left in between. This CDR3 is 15 amino acids long. The CDR3 here is CASSILEQGWYGYTF. In DNA, the CDR3 is TGTGCCAGCAGCATTCTAGAACAGGGCTGGTATGGCTACACCTTC.

This clonotype was picked up a small number of times. This chain connects TRBV12-3 or TRBV12-4 to TRBJ2-7, with 15 bases aligning to TRBD2. This CDR3 has 21 residues. With 6 bases clipped from V and 2 bases from J, the junction kept 20 bases outside the gene matches. In DNA form, the CDR3 reads TGTGCCAGCAGCCCCGACAGAAGAGGACTAGCGGGAGGGCGCGGGCCCTACGAGCAGTACTTC. This gives the protein CASSPDRRGLAGGRGPYEQYF.

This clonotype has just a few counts. The genes are TRBV7-2 and TRBJ1-4, with no clear D. Germline V gives CDR1 SGHTA, CDR2 FQGNSA. This CDR3 is 13 amino acids long. V was trimmed by 4 bases and J by 4 bases, leaving 7 bases between them. CDR3 bases: TGTGCCAGCAGCTCTCTGAGTAATGAAAAACTGTTTTTT. It translates to CASSSLSNEKLFF.

The chain is built from TRBV5-1 and TRBJ2-5, with 13 nucleotides matching TRBD2. V trimming: 3 bases; J trimming: 5 bases; junction bases outside the gene matches: 7. Germline assignment: CDR1 SGHRS and CDR2 YFSETQ. The CDR3 contains 16 residues. CDR3 DNA sequence: TGCGCCAGCAGCTCCCGGACTAGCGGGAGTGGGGAGACCCAGTACTTC. It codes for CASSSRTSGSGETQYF.

The chain links TRBV11-2 to TRBJ1-1; D is unclear. Trimming removed 4 bases from V and 5 bases from J, with 5 bases in between. This CDR3 has 11 residues. Germline CDR1 and CDR2: SGHAT and FQNNGV. The CDR3, as DNA: TGTGCCAGCAGCTGGGTGACTGAAGCTTTCTTT. Protein product: CASSWVTEAFF.

This clonotype has more than one count but fewer than ten. The chain couples TRBV6-4 to TRBJ2-3; D ambiguous. This CDR3 spans 14 amino acids. V lost 3 bases to trimming and J lost 0 bases, with 7 bases between them. Germline loops: CDR1 MRHNA, CDR2 SNTAGT. The CDR3 coding sequence is TGTGCCAGCAGTGAAACAACTAGCACAGATACGCAGTATTTT. Encoded protein: CASSETTSTDTQYF.

The CDR3 DNA is TGTGCCATTTACAGGGGACGTGAAGCTTTCTTT. It codes for CAIYRGREAFF. The chain has TRBV19 and TRBJ1-1; 7 bases are shared with TRBD1. CDR1 is LNHDA and CDR2 is SQIVND in the germline V gene (reference sequence). CDR3 length: 11 residues. The V and J ends lost 10 bases and 7 bases, in that order; junction bases with no gene match: 6.

This clonotype occurred a few times. The genes are TRBV19 and TRBJ2-1; 11 bases map to TRBD2. Germline V CDR1 and CDR2: LNHDA, SQIVND (reference sequence). The CDR3 is 15 residues long. Trimming took 5 bases from V and 6 from J; bases not matched to a gene: 6. CDR3 sequence reads: CASSRASGGRNEQFF. The CDR3, as DNA: TGTGCCAGTAGTCGGGCTAGCGGGGGGCGCAATGAGCAGTTCTTC.

This clonotype was counted between two and nine times. The V call is TRBV7-9, the J call TRBJ2-6; D is possibly TRBD2 (5 bases). The germline CDR1 and CDR2 sequences are SEHNR and FQNEAQ (reference sequence). The V end was cut by 3 bases, the J end by 0 bases, with 15 bases between. The CDR3 has 18 amino acids. The CDR3 bases are TGTGCCAGCAGCTTGCAAGGACTGTCGAGCTCTGGGGCCAACGTCCTGACTTTC. Amino acids: CASSLQGLSSSGANVLTF.

The chain joins TRBV27 to TRBJ2-7, with D tentatively TRBD1 or TRBD2 (5 bases each). The CDR3 consists of 15 residues. The ends were cut back, 4 bases at V and 3 bases at J, with 16 bases in the middle. Germline V gene sequence: CDR1 MNHEY, CDR2 SMNVEV (reference sequence). This CDR3 is CASSYRHLGRYEQYF. CDR3 nucleotide sequence: TGTGCCAGCAGTTACCGCCACTTGGGACGCTACGAGCAGTACTTC.

The chain carries TRBV2 and TRBJ2-2; TRBD1 might be the D (5 bases). This CDR3 spans 14 amino acids. The germline V and J ends were trimmed by 7 bases and 4 bases, with 13 bases remaining between them. Per the germline V gene, CDR1 is SNHLY and CDR2 is FYNNEI. The CDR3 nucleotides are TGTGCCAGCAAAAGGGGTCGGAGCACCGGGGAGCTGTTTTTT. This codes for CASKRGRSTGELFF.

V gene TRBV6-1 combines with J gene TRBJ2-5; no clear D gene. With 5 bases removed from V and 1 base from J, the gap between germline ends came to 14 bases. Germline V gene data show CDR1 as MNHNS and CDR2 as SASEGT. CDR3 length equals 15 residues. The CDR3 spells CASSTHQNSQETQYF. As DNA, the CDR3 is TGTGCCAGCAGTACCCATCAGAACAGCCAAGAGACCCAGTACTTC.

The chain combines TRBV7-2 with TRBJ2-7; D tentatively fits TRBD1 or TRBD2 (5 bases each). The CDR3 sequence is 13 residues long. Trimming shortened V by 5 bases and J by 6 bases, and 14 bases separated the two germline ends. Looked up from germline, CDR1 is SGHTA and CDR2 is FQGNSA. In DNA, the CDR3 is TGTGCCAGCAGCCCTCGGGGTAGGGGCGAGCAGTACTTC. Amino acids: CASSPRGRGEQYF.

CDR3 in amino acids: CASSLSRDRTQYF. In nucleotides, the CDR3 is TGTGCCAGCAGTTTATCCCGCGACCGGACCCAGTACTTC. The chain recombines TRBV12-3 or TRBV12-4 with TRBJ2-5, with D hard to call. Deletions cut 2 bases from V and 7 bases from J, with 11 bases between. The CDR3 is 13 amino acids.

J is TRBJ1-2 and V is TRBV20-1, with D possibly matching TRBD1 (6 bases). The V gene's germline CDR1 is DFQATT and CDR2 SNEGSKA (reference sequence). Trimming removed 2 bases from V and 10 bases from J, with 17 bases in between. The CDR3 covers 13 residues. CDR3 nucleotides: TGCAGTGCTAGACCCCGGACAGCTTTTGACTACACCTTC. It specifies CSARPRTAFDYTF.

This clonotype was counted many times. The chain links TRBV7-2 to TRBJ1-3; D unresolved. V lost 5 bases and J 0 bases, leaving 8 bases between the germline ends. Germline lookup yields CDR1 SGHTA and CDR2 FQGNSA. The CDR3 is 14 amino acids. CDR3 amino acids: CASSPGLSGNTIYF. In DNA form, the CDR3 reads TGTGCCAGCAGCCCCGGACTCTCTGGAAACACCATATATTTT.

In this sample, this clonotype turned up a few times. The chain links TRBV6-1 to TRBJ2-1, with 8 bases identical to TRBD2. The J segment lost 5 bases and the V segment lost 7 bases, leaving 7 bases of the junction unmatched. Germline CDR1 reads MNHNS; CDR2 reads SASEGT. The CDR3 spans 14 residues. The CDR3 nucleotides read TGTGCCAGCATCCTGACTAGCGCGGACAATGAGCAGTTCTTC. Encoded protein: CASILTSADNEQFF.